This is a list of T cell receptor beta chains from one sample in a study of blood T cell repertoires in COVID-19. Sequenced by immunoSEQ multiplex PCR; TCRdb stores in-frame clones only, minus some. This sample has more than 200,000 clones; roughly 91% occur once, and the top ten carry 4.1%. Sequencing was performed on PBMCs or T cells enriched from blood (not recorded which). These receptors all stem from a woman aged 30 to 39 who had recovered from COVID-19. CDR3s include the opening cysteine and the closing phenylalanine or tryptophan. A D gene is named only where the DNA matches it firmly. Only part of the rows carry a size: once, few, many, or a class if the clone is expanded.

V gene,J gene,D gene,clone size,CDR3 protein,CDR3 DNA
TRBV28,TRBJ2-7,TRBD2,NA,CASSQIASGSSFGEQYF,TGTGCCAGCAGTCAAATCGCTAGCGGGAGTTCATTTGGTGAGCAGTACTTC
TRBV2,TRBJ1-1,NA,NA,CASSGREDMNTEAFF,TGTGCCAGCAGTGGGAGAGAGGACATGAACACTGAAGCTTTCTTT
TRBV10-3,TRBJ2-6,NA,NA,CAISTGISGANVLTF,TGTGCCATAAGTACAGGGATCTCCGGGGCCAACGTCCTGACTTTC
TRBV28,TRBJ2-1,TRBD2,NA,CASSLPSGSYNEQFF,TGTGCCAGCAGTTTACCTAGCGGGTCTTACAATGAGCAGTTCTTC
TRBV19,TRBJ2-1,NA,NA,CASSPGGGGSYNEQFF,TGTGCCAGTAGCCCGGGTGGGGGCGGCTCCTACAATGAGCAGTTCTTC
TRBV28,TRBJ1-4,NA,NA,CASSFGGSRSEKLFF,TGTGCCAGCAGTTTCGGCGGATCTAGAAGTGAAAAACTGTTTTTT
TRBV7-6,TRBJ2-1,TRBD2,NA,CASSYIASGRADNEQFF,TGTGCCAGCAGCTATATCGCTAGCGGGAGGGCAGACAATGAGCAGTTCTTC
TRBV12-5,TRBJ2-7,TRBD2,NA,CASGWTSGSYEQYF,TGTGCTAGTGGTTGGACTAGCGGCTCCTACGAGCAGTACTTC
TRBV3-1/TRBV3-2,TRBJ1-1,NA,NA,CASSQHYDTEAFF,TGTGCCAGCAGCCAACACTATGACACTGAAGCTTTCTTT
TRBV7-2,TRBJ2-7,TRBD1,NA,CASSLDRGGTGTLMYEQYF,TGTGCCAGCAGCTTAGACAGAGGGGGGACAGGGACATTAATGTACGAGCAGTACTTC
TRBV19,TRBJ1-5,NA,NA,CASKSRSNQPQHF,TGTGCCAGTAAATCCCGTAGCAATCAGCCCCAGCATTTT
TRBV6-2/TRBV6-3,TRBJ2-5,NA,NA,CASSYGPGHSETQYF,TGTGCCAGCAGTTACGGACCGGGACATAGCGAGACCCAGTACTTC
TRBV12-5,TRBJ2-1,TRBD2,NA,CASGRREGGYNEQFF,TGTGCTAGTGGCCGCCGGGAGGGCGGTTACAATGAGCAGTTCTTC
TRBV7-6,TRBJ2-7,NA,NA,CASSLAPRGILSSYEQYF,TGTGCCAGCAGCTTAGCGCCGAGGGGGATCCTTAGTTCCTACGAGCAGTACTTC
TRBV14,TRBJ2-7,TRBD1,NA,CASSQVPGQGMFRSYEQYF,TGTGCCAGCAGCCAAGTGCCGGGACAGGGTATGTTTCGCTCCTACGAGCAGTACTTC
TRBV6-2/TRBV6-3,TRBJ1-3,NA,NA,CASSTAPGVSGNTIYF,TGTGCCAGCAGTACTGCCCCAGGGGTTTCTGGAAACACCATATATTTT
TRBV3-1/TRBV3-2,TRBJ2-7,NA,NA,CASRPDWSYEQYF,TGTGCCAGCAGACCGGACTGGTCCTACGAGCAGTACTTC
TRBV7-9,TRBJ1-6,NA,NA,CASSYQGLQSPLHF,TGTGCCAGCAGCTACCAGGGGTTACAGTCACCCCTCCACTTT
TRBV7-9,TRBJ1-3,NA,once,CASSTRDSYSGNTIYF,TGTGCCAGCAGCACAAGGGACTCCTACTCTGGAAACACCATATATTTT
TRBV19,TRBJ1-3,NA,NA,CASSIAAPGHGRNTIYF,TGTGCCAGTAGTATAGCGGCACCGGGACACGGACGAAACACCATATATTTT
TRBV6-2/TRBV6-3,TRBJ2-2,TRBD1,NA,CASSYRPGGHGELFF,TGTGCCAGCAGTTACCGTCCAGGGGGCCACGGGGAGCTGTTTTTT
TRBV6-2/TRBV6-3,TRBJ1-6,NA,NA,CASSYSMGSGSWNSPLHF,TGTGCCAGCAGTTACTCGATGGGCAGCGGATCGTGGAATTCACCCCTCCACTTT
TRBV28,TRBJ1-5,NA,NA,CASSPGREVEPQHF,TGTGCCAGCAGCCCAGGACGGGAGGTTGAGCCCCAGCATTTT
TRBV19,TRBJ1-4,NA,NA,CASSIAGKLFF,TGTGCCAGTAGTATCGCCGGGAAACTGTTTTTT
TRBV27,TRBJ1-5,NA,NA,CASSYGWGGQPQHF,TGTGCCAGCAGTTACGGCTGGGGAGGTCAGCCCCAGCATTTT
TRBV7-8,TRBJ2-1,TRBD2,NA,CASSLAGTSGRIDEQFF,TGTGCCAGCAGCTTAGCGGGGACTAGCGGGAGAATCGATGAGCAGTTCTTC
TRBV7-2,TRBJ2-1,NA,NA,CASSLMGGNGNEQFF,TGTGCCAGCAGCTTAATGGGGGGTAACGGGAATGAGCAGTTCTTC
TRBV28,TRBJ1-4,TRBD1,NA,CASSSGTGVEKLFF,TGTGCCAGCAGTTCCGGGACAGGGGTTGAAAAACTGTTTTTT
TRBV7-3,TRBJ2-7,TRBD1,NA,CASSSGQGLEQYF,TGTGCCAGCAGCTCCGGACAGGGCCTCGAGCAGTACTTC
TRBV7-2,TRBJ1-5,NA,NA,CASSLERGNQPQHF,TGTGCCAGCAGCTTAGAGAGGGGGAATCAGCCCCAGCATTTT
TRBV5-1,TRBJ2-7,NA,NA,CASSLEGSQGGEQYF,TGCGCCAGCAGCTTGGAAGGGTCCCAGGGGGGCGAGCAGTACTTC
TRBV5-1,TRBJ1-2,NA,NA,CASSLVARGSYGYTF,TGCGCCAGCAGCTTGGTCGCCAGGGGTTCCTATGGCTACACCTTC
TRBV5-1,TRBJ2-3,TRBD2,once,CASSLASGSQGRTDTQYF,TGCGCCAGCAGCTTGGCAAGCGGGAGTCAGGGGAGGACAGATACGCAGTATTTT
TRBV18,TRBJ2-6,NA,NA,CASSTSARSGANVLTF,TGTGCCAGCTCAACGTCAGCGCGCTCTGGGGCCAACGTCCTGACTTTC
TRBV20-1,TRBJ2-7,TRBD1,NA,CSASFFGTGSVVGSYEQYF,TGCAGTGCTAGTTTTTTCGGGACAGGGTCCGTGGTAGGCTCCTACGAGCAGTACTTC
TRBV27,TRBJ2-2,TRBD2,NA,CASSSGTSGYTGELFF,TGTGCCAGCAGTTCAGGGACTAGCGGCTACACCGGGGAGCTGTTTTTT
TRBV28,TRBJ1-1,NA,NA,CASSFHSQVNTEAFF,TGTGCCAGCAGTTTTCACTCTCAGGTGAACACTGAAGCTTTCTTT
TRBV24-1,TRBJ1-2,NA,NA,CATSDPTVTNGYTF,TGTGCCACCAGTGACCCGACAGTTACCAATGGCTACACCTTC